This T cell receptor (beta chain) stems from a study of beta chain features in type 1 diabetes. TCRB transcripts that were expressed got sequenced, as all of the isolated RNA had been reverse transcribed. The study obtained an average of approximately 1 million reads from stem cell-like memory T cell samples. Method: immunoSEQ multiplex PCR; TCRdb's copy keeps in-frame clones and lacks some. This sample has about 110,000 clones, with 30% to 50% found just once. CDR3 length: 15 residues. With 2 bases clipped from V and 5 bases from J, the junction kept 6 bases outside the gene matches. Germline assignment: CDR1 SEHNR and CDR2 FQNEAQ (reference sequence).

J is TRBJ2-7 and V is TRBV7-9; 10 bases map to TRBD2. What was sequenced was stem cell memory CD4+ T cells from blood. The sequence derives from a woman between 18 and 29 years old in good health. CDR3: CASSLPGLAFNEQYF. The CDR3 region has the DNA TGTGCCAGCAGCTTACCGGGACTAGCGTTCAACGAGCAGTACTTC.